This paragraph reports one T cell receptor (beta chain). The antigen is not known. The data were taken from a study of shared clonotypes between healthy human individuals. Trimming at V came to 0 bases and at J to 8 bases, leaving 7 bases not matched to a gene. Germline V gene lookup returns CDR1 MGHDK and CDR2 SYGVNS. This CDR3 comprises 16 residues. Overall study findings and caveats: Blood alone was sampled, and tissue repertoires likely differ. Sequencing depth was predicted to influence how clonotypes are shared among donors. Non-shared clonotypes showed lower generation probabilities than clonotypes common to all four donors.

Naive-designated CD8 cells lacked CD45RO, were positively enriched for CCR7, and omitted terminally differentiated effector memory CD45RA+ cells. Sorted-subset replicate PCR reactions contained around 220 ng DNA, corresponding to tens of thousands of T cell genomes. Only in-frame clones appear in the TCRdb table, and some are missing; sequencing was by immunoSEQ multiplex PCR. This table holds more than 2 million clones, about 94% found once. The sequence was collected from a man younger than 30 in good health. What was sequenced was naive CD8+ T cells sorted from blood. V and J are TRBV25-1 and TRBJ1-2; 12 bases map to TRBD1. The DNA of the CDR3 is TGTGCCAGCAGTGAATATCTGGGACAGGGGGCCGGCGGCTACACCTTC. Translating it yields CASSEYLGQGAGGYTF.